This is a list of T cell receptor beta chains from one sample in a study of shared clonotypes between healthy human individuals. Method: immunoSEQ multiplex PCR; TCRdb's copy keeps in-frame clones and lacks some. This table has about 710,000 clones, around three quarters appearing once. Sample: memory CD4+ T cells sorted from blood. The receptors here all came from a woman aged 25 to 39 in good health. Each CDR3 is given with its conserved first and last residue. The D gene is left open where the match is weak. Only some rows state a clone size, as once, few, many or a class for expanded clones.

few	TRBV18	TRBJ2-1	TRBD1	TGTGCCAGCTCAACGAAGACAGGGGTTAGCTACAATGAGCAGTTCTTC	CASSTKTGVSYNEQFF
-	TRBV5-1	TRBJ2-7	TRBD1	TGCGCCAGCAGCTTGGGGGACAGGGTCCCCTACGAGCAGTACTTC	CASSLGDRVPYEQYF
-	TRBV25-1	TRBJ1-1	-	TGTGCCAGCACCACAGAGGGGCTTTGGGGGAGTTTAGCGACTGAAGCTTTCTTT	CASTTEGLWGSLATEAFF
-	TRBV7-9	TRBJ2-3	-	TGTGCCAGCAGGCCGAATAGCGGCACAGATACGCAGTATTTT	CASRPNSGTDTQYF
many	TRBV10-1	TRBJ2-2	-	TGCGCCAGCAGTCCGGACCTCTCTTCGGGGGAGCTGTTTTTT	CASSPDLSSGELFF
-	TRBV15	TRBJ2-2	-	TGTGCCACCAGCAGGGGGAGTAGCCCCGGGGAGCTGTTTTTT	CATSRGSSPGELFF
-	TRBV25-1	TRBJ2-6	-	TGTGCCAGCAGTGACCGGGTAGACTCTGGGGCCAACGTCCTGACTTTC	CASSDRVDSGANVLTF
-	TRBV27	TRBJ1-1	-	TGTGCCAGCAGTGCTCTCCGACCCGGGGGGGTCACTGAAGCTTTCTTT	CASSALRPGGVTEAFF
-	TRBV21-1	TRBJ1-5	-	TGTGCCAGCAGCAAGGACAGGGGGGACAATCAGCCCCAGCATTTT	CASSKDRGDNQPQHF
-	TRBV19	TRBJ2-5	TRBD1	TGTGCCAGTAGACCGGGACAGGGGGCCCCAGAGACCCAGTACTTC	CASRPGQGAPETQYF
-	TRBV4-1	TRBJ2-7	TRBD2	TGCGCCAGCAGCCAAGATAAGTGGGCGGGAGTTTCGTACGAGCAGTACTTC	CASSQDKWAGVSYEQYF
-	TRBV7-2	TRBJ2-6	-	TGTGCCAGCAGCTTAGTTTCCGGGGCTGGGGCCAACGTCCTGACTTTC	CASSLVSGAGANVLTF
few	TRBV19	TRBJ1-4	-	TGTGCCAGTTACGCAACAGGGCACGGTGCAACTAATGAAAAACTGTTTTTT	CASYATGHGATNEKLFF
-	TRBV11-2	TRBJ1-4	-	TGTGCCAGCAGCTTAACAGTTGGTTACGGTGAAAAACTGTTTTTT	CASSLTVGYGEKLFF